This T cell receptor beta chain was recorded in a study of CD8 T cells in Susac syndrome. Random hexamers primed reverse transcription of about 0.5 to 1 ug RNA. Amplification of TCR beta CDR3 was carried out by immunoSEQ multiplex PCR, which covered 54 Vbeta and 13 Jbeta segments. A single record per CDR3 protein comes from TCRdb applying MiXCR to the immunoSEQ multiplex PCR reads. The sample lists a few hundred thousand distinct CDR3 sequences; 95% were seen once. TEMRA cells were FACS-enriched and CD8+ and CD4+ T cells negatively isolated. Of note for this clonotype: The antigen remains unidentified.

General study results and limits: The study conceded that its TCR sequencing and HLA analysis involved relatively few individuals.

The CDR3 totals 12 residues. Trimming took 5 bases from V and 8 from J; bases not matched to a gene: 3. Germline V gene sequence: CDR1 DFQATT, CDR2 SNEGSKA (reference sequence). J is TRBJ2-4 and V is TRBV20-1; 10 bases agree with TRBD1. The sample comprised CD4+ T cells from PBMCs. This clonotype was sampled from a human donor with multiple sclerosis. The CDR3 DNA reads TGCAGTGCTTCGGACAGGGGGGACATTCAGTACTTC. This sequence encodes CSASDRGDIQYF.